This T cell receptor (beta chain) is from a study of cytomegalovirus exposure and HLA in healthy donors. Whole-study context: The 600 to 800 first-cohort repertoires shared a platform with the 130 or so validation repertoires, as reported in a later analysis.

In the case of this clone: The antigen remains undetermined.

Germline V gene lookup returns CDR1 SGHVS and CDR2 FQNEAQ. V gave up 0 bases and J gave up 1 base, with 3 bases separating them. This CDR3 comprises 14 residues. Study outcomes and limitations: For cytomegalovirus status, the classifier reportedly gave diagnoses with high specificity and sensitivity. Through in vitro validation, three CMV-associated chains were shown to be specific for CMV antigens. Whilst most TCR sequences proved rare, a subset of public TCRs occurred across many donors.

Some clones are missing from TCRdb's copy, which holds only in-frame ones; the method was immunoSEQ multiplex PCR. The data contain a few hundred thousand clones, around 90% of them singletons. The material sequenced was PBMCs. The chain employs TRBV7-8 and TRBJ2-2; D is ambiguous. The TCR was taken from a man aged 25 to 45 in good health and CMV-seronegative. CDR3 sequence (DNA): TGTGCCAGCAGCTTAGCCGGGAACACCGGGGAGCTGTTTTTT. It codes for CASSLAGNTGELFF.